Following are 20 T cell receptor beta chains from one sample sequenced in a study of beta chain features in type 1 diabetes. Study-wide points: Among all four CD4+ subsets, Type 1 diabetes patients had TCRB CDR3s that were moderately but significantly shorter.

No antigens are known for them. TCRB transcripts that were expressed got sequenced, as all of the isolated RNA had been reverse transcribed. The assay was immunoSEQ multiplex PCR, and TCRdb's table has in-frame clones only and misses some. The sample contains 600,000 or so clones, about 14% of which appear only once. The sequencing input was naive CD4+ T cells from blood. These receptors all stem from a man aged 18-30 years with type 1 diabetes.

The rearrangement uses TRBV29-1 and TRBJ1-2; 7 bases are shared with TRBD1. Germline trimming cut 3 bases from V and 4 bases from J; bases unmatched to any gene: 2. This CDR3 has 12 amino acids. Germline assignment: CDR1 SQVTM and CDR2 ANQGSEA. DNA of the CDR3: TGCAGCGTTGAGGGACAGAGCTATGGCTACACCTTC. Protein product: CSVEGQSYGYTF.

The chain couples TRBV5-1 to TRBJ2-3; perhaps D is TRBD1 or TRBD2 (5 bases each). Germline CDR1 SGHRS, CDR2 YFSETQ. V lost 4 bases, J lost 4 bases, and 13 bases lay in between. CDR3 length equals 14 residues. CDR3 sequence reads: CASSPGTSSDTQYF. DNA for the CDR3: TGCGCCAGCAGCCCCGGGACCAGCTCAGATACGCAGTATTTT.

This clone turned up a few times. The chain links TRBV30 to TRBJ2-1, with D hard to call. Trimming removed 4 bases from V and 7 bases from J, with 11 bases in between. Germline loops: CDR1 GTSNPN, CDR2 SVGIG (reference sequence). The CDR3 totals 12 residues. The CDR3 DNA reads TGTGCCTGGACAGAGCACGAAAATGAGCAGTTCTTC. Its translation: CAWTEHENEQFF.

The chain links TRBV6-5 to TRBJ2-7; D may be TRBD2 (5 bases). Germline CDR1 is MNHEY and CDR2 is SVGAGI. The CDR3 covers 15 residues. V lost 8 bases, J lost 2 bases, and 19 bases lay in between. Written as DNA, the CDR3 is TGTGCCAGCTCCGCACGGGATAGCCCGGCCTACGAGCAGTACTTC. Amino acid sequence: CASSARDSPAYEQYF.

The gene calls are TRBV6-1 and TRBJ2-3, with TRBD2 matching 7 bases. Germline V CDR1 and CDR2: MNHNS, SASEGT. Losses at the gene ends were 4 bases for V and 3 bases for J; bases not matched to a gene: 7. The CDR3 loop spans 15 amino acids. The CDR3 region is CASSVWPSGTDTQYF. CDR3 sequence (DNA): TGTGCCAGCAGTGTTTGGCCTAGCGGTACAGATACGCAGTATTTT.

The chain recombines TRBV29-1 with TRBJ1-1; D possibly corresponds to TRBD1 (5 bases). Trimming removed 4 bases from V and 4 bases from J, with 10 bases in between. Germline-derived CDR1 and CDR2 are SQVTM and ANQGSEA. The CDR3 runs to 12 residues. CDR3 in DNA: TGCAGCGTTGGTCCGGGGGGCACTGAAGCTTTCTTT. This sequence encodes CSVGPGGTEAFF.

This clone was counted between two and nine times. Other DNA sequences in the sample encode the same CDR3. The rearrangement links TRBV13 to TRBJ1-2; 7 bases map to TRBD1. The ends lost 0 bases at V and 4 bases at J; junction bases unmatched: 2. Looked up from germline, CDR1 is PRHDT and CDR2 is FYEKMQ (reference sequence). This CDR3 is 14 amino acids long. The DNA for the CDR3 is TGTGCCAGCAGCTTAGGGGGACAGCGCTATGGCTACACCTTC. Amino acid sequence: CASSLGGQRYGYTF.

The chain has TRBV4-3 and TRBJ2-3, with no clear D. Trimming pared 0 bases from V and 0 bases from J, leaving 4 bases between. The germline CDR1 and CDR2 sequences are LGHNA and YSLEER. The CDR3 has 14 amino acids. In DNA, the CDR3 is TGCGCCAGCAGCCAAGAGCGGAGCACAGATACGCAGTATTTT. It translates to CASSQERSTDTQYF.

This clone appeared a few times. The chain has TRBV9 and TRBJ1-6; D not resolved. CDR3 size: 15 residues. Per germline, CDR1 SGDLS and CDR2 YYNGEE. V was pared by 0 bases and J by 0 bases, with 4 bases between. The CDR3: CASSVEVSYNSPLHF. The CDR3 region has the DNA TGTGCCAGCAGCGTAGAGGTCTCCTATAATTCACCCCTCCACTTT.

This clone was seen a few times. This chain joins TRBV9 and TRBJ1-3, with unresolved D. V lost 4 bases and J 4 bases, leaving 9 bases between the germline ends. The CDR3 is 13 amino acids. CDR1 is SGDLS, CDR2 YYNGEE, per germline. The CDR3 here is CASSFGSGNTIYF. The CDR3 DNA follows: TGTGCCAGCAGCTTCGGATCCGGAAACACCATATATTTT. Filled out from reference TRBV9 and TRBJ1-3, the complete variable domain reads DSGVTQTPKHLITATGQRVTLRCSPRSGDLSVYWYQQSLDQGLQFLIQYYNGEERAKGNILERFSAQQFPDLHSELNLSSLELGDSALYFCASSFGSGNTIYFGEGSWLTVV.

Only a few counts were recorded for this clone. CDR3 nucleotide sequence: TGTGCCTGGACGTACGGGCAGAACTATGGCTACACCTTC. This sequence encodes CAWTYGQNYGYTF. V is TRBV30 and J is TRBJ1-2; D is undetermined. V was pared by 4 bases and J by 2 bases, with 11 bases between. The CDR3 has 13 residues. The germline CDR1 and CDR2 sequences are GTSNPN and SVGIG (reference sequence).

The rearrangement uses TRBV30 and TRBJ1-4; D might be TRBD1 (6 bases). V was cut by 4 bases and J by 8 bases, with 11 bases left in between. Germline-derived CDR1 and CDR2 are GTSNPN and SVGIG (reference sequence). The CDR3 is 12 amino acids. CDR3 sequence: CAWKWGGEKLFF. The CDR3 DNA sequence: TGTGCCTGGAAGTGGGGGGGCGAAAAACTGTTTTTT.

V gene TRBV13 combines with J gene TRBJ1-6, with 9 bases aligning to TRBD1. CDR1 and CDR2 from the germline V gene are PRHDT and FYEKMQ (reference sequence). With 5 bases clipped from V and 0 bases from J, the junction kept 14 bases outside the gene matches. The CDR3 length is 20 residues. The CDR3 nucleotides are TGTGCCAGCAGCGCGAGGGGACAGGGCAGACTGAGCTCCTATAATTCACCCCTCCACTTT. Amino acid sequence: CASSARGQGRLSSYNSPLHF.

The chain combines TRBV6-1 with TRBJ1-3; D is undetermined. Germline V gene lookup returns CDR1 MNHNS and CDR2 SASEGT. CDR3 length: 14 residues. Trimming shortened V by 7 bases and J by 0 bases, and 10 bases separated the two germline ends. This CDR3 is CASKEIHSGNTIYF. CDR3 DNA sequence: TGTGCCAGCAAAGAGATCCACTCTGGAAACACCATATATTTT.

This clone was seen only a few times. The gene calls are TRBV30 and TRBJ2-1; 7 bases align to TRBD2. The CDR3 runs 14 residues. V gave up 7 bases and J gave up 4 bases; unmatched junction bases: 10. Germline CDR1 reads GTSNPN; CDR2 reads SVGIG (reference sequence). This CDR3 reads CAFRGLAVYNEQFF. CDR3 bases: TGTGCCTTTCGGGGCCTAGCGGTTTACAATGAGCAGTTCTTC. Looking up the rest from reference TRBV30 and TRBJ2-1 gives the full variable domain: SQTIHQWPATLVQPVGSPLSLECTVEGTSNPNLYWYRQAAGRGLQLLFYSVGIGQISSEVPQNLSASRPQDRQFILSSKKLLLSDSGFYLCAFRGLAVYNEQFFGPGTRLTVL.

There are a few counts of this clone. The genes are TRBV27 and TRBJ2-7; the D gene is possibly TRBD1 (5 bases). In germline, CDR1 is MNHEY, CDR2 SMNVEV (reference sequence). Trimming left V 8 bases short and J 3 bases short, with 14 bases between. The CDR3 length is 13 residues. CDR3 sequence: CASCSQGGYEQYF. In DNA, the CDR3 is TGTGCCAGCTGCTCGCAGGGCGGCTACGAGCAGTACTTC.

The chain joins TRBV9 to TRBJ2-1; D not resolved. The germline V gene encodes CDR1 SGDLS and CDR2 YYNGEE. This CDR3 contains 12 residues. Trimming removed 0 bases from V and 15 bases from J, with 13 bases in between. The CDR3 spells CASSVGPPPRFF. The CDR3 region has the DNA TGTGCCAGCAGCGTAGGACCCCCCCCAAGGTTCTTC. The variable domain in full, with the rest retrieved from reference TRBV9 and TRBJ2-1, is DSGVTQTPKHLITATGQRVTLRCSPRSGDLSVYWYQQSLDQGLQFLIQYYNGEERAKGNILERFSAQQFPDLHSELNLSSLELGDSALYFCASSVGPPPRFFGPGTRLTVL.

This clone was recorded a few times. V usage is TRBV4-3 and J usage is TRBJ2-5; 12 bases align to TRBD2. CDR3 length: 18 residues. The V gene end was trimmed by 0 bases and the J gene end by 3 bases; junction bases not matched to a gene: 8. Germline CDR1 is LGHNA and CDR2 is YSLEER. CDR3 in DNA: TGCGCCAGCAGCCAAGAGCGAGGGACTAGCGGGCGCGAAGAGACCCAGTACTTC. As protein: CASSQERGTSGREETQYF.

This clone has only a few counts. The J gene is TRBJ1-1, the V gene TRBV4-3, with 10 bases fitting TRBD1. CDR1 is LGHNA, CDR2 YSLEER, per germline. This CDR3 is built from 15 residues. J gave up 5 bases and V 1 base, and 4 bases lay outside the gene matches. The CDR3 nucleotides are TGCGCCAGCAGCCAAGCCGTGGACAGGGGGACTGAAGCTTTCTTT. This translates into CASSQAVDRGTEAFF.

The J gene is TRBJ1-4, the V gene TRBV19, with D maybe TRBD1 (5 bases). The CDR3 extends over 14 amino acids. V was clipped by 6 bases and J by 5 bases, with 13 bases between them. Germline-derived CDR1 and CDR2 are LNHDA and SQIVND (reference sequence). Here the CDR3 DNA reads TGTGCCAGTAGCTATGAGGCAGGGAATGAAAAACTGTTTTTT. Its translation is CASSYEAGNEKLFF.